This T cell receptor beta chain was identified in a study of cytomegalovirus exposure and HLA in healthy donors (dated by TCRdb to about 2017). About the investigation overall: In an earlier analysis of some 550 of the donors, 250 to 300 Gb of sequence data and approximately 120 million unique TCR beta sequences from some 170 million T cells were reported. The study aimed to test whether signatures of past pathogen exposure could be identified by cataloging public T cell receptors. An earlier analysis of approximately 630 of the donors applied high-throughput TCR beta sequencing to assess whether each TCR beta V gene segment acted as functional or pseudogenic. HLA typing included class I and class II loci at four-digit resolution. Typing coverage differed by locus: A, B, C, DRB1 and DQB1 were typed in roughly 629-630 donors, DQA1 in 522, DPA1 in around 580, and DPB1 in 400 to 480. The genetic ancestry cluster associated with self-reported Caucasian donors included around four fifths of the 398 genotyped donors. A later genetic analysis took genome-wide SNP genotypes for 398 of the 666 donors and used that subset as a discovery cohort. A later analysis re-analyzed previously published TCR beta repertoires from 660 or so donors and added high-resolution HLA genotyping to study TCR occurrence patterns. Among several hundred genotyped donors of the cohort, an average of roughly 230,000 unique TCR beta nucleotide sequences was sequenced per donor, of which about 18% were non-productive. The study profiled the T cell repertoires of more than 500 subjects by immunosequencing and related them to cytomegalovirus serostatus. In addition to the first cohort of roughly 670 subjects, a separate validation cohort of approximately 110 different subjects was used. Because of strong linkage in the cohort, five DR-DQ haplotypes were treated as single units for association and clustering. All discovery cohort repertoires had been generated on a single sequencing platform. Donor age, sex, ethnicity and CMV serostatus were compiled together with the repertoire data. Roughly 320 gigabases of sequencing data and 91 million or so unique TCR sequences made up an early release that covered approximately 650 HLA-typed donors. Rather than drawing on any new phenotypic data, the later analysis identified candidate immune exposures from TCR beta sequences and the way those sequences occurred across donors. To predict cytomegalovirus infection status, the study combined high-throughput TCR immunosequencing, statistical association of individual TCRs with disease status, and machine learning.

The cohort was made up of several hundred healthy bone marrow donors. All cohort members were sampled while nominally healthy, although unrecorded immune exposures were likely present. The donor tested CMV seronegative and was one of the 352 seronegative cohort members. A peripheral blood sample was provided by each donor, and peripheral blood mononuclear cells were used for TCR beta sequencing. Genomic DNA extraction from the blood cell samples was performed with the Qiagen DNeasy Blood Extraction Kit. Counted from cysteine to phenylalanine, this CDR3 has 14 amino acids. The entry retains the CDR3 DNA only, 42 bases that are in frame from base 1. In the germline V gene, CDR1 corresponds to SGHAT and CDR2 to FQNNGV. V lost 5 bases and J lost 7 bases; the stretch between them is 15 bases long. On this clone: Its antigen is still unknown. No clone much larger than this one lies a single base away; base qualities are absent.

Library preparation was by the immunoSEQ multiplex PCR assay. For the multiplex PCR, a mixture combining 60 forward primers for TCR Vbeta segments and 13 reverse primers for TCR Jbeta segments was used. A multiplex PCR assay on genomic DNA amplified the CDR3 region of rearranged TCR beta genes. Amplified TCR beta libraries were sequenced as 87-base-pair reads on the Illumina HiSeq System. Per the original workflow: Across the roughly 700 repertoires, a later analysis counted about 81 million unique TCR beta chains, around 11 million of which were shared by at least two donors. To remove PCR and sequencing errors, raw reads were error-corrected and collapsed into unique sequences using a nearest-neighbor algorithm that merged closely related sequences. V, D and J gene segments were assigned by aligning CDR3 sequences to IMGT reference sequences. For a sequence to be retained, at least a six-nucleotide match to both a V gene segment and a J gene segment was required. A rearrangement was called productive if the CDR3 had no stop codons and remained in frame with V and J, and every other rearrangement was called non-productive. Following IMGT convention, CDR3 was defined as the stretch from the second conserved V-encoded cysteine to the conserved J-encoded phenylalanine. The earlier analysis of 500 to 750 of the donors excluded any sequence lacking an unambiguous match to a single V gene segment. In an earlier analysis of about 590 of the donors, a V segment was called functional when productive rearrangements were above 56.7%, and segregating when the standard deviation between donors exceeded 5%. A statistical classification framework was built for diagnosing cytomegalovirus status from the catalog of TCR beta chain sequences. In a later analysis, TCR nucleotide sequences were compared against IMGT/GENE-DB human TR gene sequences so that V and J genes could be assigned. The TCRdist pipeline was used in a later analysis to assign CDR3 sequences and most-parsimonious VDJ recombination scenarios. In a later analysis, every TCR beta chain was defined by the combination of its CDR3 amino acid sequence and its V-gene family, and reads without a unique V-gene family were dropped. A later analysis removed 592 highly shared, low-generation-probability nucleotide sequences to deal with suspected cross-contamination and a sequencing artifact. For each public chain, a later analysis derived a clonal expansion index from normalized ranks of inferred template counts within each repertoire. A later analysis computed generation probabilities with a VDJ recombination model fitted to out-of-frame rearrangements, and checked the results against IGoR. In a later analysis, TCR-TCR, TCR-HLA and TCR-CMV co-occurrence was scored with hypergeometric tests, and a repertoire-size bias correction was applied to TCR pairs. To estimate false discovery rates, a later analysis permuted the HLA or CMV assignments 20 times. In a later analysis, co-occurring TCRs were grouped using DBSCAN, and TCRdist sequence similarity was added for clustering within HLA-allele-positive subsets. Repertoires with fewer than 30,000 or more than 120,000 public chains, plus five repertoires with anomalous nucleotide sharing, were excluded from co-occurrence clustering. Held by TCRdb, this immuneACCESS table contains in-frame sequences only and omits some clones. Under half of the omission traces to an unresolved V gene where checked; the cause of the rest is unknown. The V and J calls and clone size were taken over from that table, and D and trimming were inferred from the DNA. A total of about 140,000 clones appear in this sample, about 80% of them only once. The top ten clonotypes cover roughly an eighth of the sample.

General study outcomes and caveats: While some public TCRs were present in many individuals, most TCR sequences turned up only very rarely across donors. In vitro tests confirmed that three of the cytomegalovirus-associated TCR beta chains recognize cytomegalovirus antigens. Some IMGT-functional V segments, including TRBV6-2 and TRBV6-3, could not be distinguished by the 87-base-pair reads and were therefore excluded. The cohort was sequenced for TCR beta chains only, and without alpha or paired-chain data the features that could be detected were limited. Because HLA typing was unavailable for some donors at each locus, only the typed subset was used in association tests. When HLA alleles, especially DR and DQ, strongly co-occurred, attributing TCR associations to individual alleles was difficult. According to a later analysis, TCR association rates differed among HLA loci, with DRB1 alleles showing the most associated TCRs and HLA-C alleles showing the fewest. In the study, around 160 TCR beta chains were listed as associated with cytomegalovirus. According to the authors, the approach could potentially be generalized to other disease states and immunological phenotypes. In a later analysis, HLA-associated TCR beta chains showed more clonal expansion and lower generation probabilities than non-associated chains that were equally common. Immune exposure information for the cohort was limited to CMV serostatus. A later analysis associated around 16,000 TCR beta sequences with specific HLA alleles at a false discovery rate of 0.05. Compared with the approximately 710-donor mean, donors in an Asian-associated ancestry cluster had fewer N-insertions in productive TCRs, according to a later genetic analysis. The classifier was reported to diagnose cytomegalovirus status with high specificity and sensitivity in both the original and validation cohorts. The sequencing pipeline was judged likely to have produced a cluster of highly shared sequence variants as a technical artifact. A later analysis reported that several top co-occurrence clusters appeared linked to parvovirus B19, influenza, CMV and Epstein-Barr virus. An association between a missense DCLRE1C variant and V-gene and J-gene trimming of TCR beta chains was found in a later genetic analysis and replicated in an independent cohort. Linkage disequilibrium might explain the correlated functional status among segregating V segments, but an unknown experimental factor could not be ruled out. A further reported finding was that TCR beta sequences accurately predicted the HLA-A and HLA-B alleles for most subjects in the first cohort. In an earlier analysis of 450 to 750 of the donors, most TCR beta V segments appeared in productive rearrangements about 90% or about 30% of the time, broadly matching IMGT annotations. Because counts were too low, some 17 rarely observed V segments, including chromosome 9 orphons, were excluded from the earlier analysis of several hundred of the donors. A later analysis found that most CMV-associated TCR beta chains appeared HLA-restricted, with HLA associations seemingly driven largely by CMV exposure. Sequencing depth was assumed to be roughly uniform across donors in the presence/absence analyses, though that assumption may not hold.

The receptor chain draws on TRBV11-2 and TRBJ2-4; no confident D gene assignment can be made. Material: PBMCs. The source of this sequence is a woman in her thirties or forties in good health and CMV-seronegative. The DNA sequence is TGTGCCAGCAGCCATCGTAGCAGTGATAACATTCAGTACTTC. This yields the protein CASSHRSSDNIQYF. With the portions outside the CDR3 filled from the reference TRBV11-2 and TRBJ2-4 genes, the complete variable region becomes EAGVAQSPRYKIIEKRQSVAFWCNPISGHATLYWYQQILGQGPKLLIQFQNNGVVDDSQLPKDRFSAERLKGVDSTLKIQPAKLEDSAVYLCASSHRSSDNIQYFGAGTRLSVL.